The following is a T cell receptor beta chain sequence with its context. This sample is drawn from a study of blood T cell repertoires in COVID-19. Study summary: Spain, Italy and the United States supplied samples that represented acute and convalescent COVID-19. Sources were T cells, B-cell-depleted T cells, or PBMCs; the material itself was cDNA or gDNA.

In the original analysis: Quantification of nucleated cells was approximated via reference gene primer amplification. Sequencing was performed with immunoSEQ multiplex PCR; in TCRdb, only in-frame clones are kept and a portion is missing. V and J calls plus clone size are reproduced from that table; the DNA served to infer D and trimming. The sample has around 200,000 clones; approximately 82% are singletons. The CDR3 is made up of 16 amino acids. Germline loops: CDR1 LNHDA, CDR2 SQIVND (reference sequence). V gave up 7 bases and J gave up 3 bases; unmatched junction bases: 11. Material for sequencing was peripheral blood. The chain has TRBV19 and TRBJ1-5; 8 bases match TRBD1. The clonotype comes from a man between 45 and 60 years old with active or convalescent COVID-19. This CDR3 reads CASTQTGGASNQPQHF. CDR3 sequence (DNA): TGTGCCAGTACTCAAACAGGGGGAGCCTCCAATCAGCCCCAGCATTTT.